This TCR beta chain was identified during a study of cytomegalovirus exposure and HLA in healthy donors. Study at large: Most donors, 70% to 85% of approximately 400 genotyped, fell in the Caucasian-associated ancestry cluster.

Amplification used 60 Vbeta primers and 13 Jbeta primers. Generated by immunoSEQ multiplex PCR, the TCRdb table keeps only in-frame clones and is missing some. The data contain 90,000 to 130,000 clones, about 80% of them singletons. Regarding the study as a whole: Later analysis showed most CMV-associated TCR beta chains appearing HLA-restricted. There were some public TCRs occurring in many donors, but most TCR sequences were rare. In all likelihood, a cluster of highly shared sequence variants was a sequencing artifact.

CDR1 SGDLS and CDR2 YYNGEE come from the germline V gene. Trimming removed 4 bases from V and 2 bases from J, with 16 bases in between. The CDR3 totals 15 residues. Points on this clone: The target antigen is unknown.

The sample consisted of PBMCs. The clonotype originates from a woman aged 60-75 years in good health and CMV-seropositive. The chain recombines TRBV9 with TRBJ2-7, with D perhaps TRBD1 (6 bases). The CDR3 reads CASSLRQGTAYEQYF. The CDR3 region has the DNA TGTGCCAGCAGCTTAAGGCAGGGGACGGCCTACGAGCAGTACTTC.